This T cell receptor (beta chain) was obtained from a study of blood T cells in healthy people across ages. Germline CDR1 DFQATT, CDR2 SNEGSKA (reference sequence). The V end lost 1 base, the J end lost 0 bases, and 12 bases lay between the germline ends. CDR3 length equals 15 residues. Sample-barcoded 5' priming and a J-beta primer mix drove a second PCR of about 7 to 12 cycles. TCRdb fed the 5' RACE reads into MiXCR, producing one record per CDR3 protein. This sample carries more than 1,400,000 distinct CDR3 sequences, approximately 38% of them seen once, and the ten largest clones take 6.5% to 10%.

What was sequenced was blood. This chain uses TRBV20-1 with TRBJ2-5; D not certain. The sequence was collected from a woman between 18 and 30 years old in good health. CDR3 residues: CSARGRYTDQETQYF. DNA of the CDR3: TGCAGTGCTAGAGGGCGGTACACCGACCAAGAGACCCAGTACTTC.